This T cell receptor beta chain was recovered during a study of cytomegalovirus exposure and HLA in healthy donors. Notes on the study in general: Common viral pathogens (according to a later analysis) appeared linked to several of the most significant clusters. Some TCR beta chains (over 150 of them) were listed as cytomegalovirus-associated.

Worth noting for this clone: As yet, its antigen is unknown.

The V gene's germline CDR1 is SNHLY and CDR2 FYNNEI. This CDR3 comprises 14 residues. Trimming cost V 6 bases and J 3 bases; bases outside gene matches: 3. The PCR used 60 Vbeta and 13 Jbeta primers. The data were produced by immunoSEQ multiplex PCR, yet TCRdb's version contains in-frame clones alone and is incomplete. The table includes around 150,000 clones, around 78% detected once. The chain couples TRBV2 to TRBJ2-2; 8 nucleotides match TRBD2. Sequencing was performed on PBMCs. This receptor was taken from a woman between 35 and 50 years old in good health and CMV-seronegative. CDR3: CASSGTRYTGELFF. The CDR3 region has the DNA TGTGCCAGCAGCGGGACTAGATACACCGGGGAGCTGTTTTTT. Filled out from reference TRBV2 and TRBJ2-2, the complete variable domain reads EPEVTQTPSHQVTQMGQEVILRCVPISNHLYFYWYRQILGQKVEFLVSFYNNEISEKSEIFDDQFSVERPDGSNFTLKIRSTKLEDSAMYFCASSGTRYTGELFFGEGSRLTVL.